This TCR beta chain was obtained from a study of T cells after yellow fever vaccination. General observations from the study: Reappearing after the booster were most of the clones from primary vaccination (approximately 96% CD4, 88% CD8). Abundant bulk-population clonotypes could contaminate the FACS-sorted repertoires. On re-exposure, the response was weaker but peaked faster, at day 5 versus 15.

The V end was cut by 2 bases, the J end by 9 bases, with 17 bases between. CDR3 length equals 15 residues. Germline CDR1 and CDR2: MNHEY and SVGEGT. In the case of this clonotype: Its cognate antigen is unknown.

TCR cDNA was made by 5'RACE template switching, adding a universal primer site and UMIs. TCRdb independently ran MiXCR on the 5' RACE reads; one entry per CDR3 protein. The repertoire holds 60,000 to 95,000 distinct CDR3 sequences, about 7.3% seen once, with approximately 31% in the top ten. The sequence was collected from a man younger than 35 who received the YFV17D yellow fever vaccine. The sample consisted of CD8+ T cells sorted from PBMCs, taken 9 to 11 days after the first yellow fever vaccination. The chain links TRBV6-2 or TRBV6-3 to TRBJ2-1, with D perhaps TRBD2 (5 bases). The CDR3 DNA reads as TGTGCCAGCAGTTACAAACTAGGCGATTCCGGTGAGCAGTTCTTC. Its protein product is CASSYKLGDSGEQFF.